This TCR beta chain was obtained from a study of blood T cell repertoires in COVID-19. Study context: Some COVID-19 samples were acute and others convalescent; all came from the United States, Italy and Spain.

Measured with immunoSEQ multiplex PCR; TCRdb has only the in-frame clones, and not every one. The data show about 160,000 clones, roughly 80% seen once. Per the germline V gene, CDR1 is SGHAT and CDR2 is FQNNGV. CDR3 length equals 16 residues. Losses at the gene ends were 3 bases for V and 0 bases for J; bases not matched to a gene: 5. The clonotype comes from a woman older than 75 with acute or convalescent COVID-19. The sample was peripheral blood. The chain has TRBV11-2 and TRBJ2-1; 7 bases match TRBD1. CDR3 in DNA: TGTGCCAGCAGCTTTCCCAGGGGGTTCTCCTACAATGAGCAGTTCTTC. Translating gives CASSFPRGFSYNEQFF.